These 9 T cell receptor beta chains were sequenced from one sample in a study of CD8 T cells in ankylosing spondylitis. TCRdb re-called the 5' RACE reads with MiXCR, one entry per CDR3 protein. The sample lists fewer than 550,000 distinct CDR3 sequences, 5.3% seen once, with roughly 3.2% in the top ten. Whole-study findings and limits: There was a TCR beta motif, made of several highly homologous variants, that appeared characteristic of ankylosing spondylitis blood.

The antigens of these receptors remain unknown. Input material: blood, either unsorted or a sorted T cell fraction (not recorded which). These receptors came from a male donor with ankylosing spondylitis.

This clonotype has a count of ten or more. The chain carries TRBV7-2 and TRBJ1-4; 9 bases fit TRBD1. Germline lookup yields CDR1 SGHTA and CDR2 FQGNSA. The CDR3 runs 15 residues. V gave up 4 bases and J gave up 5 bases; unmatched junction bases: 5. Here the CDR3 reads CASSSQTGGNEKLFF. The CDR3 DNA is TGTGCCAGCAGCTCCCAGACAGGGGGAAATGAAAAACTGTTTTTT.

This clonotype has ten or more counts. V is TRBV11-1 and J is TRBJ2-5; 13 bases are shared with TRBD2. The germline V gene encodes CDR1 SGHAT and CDR2 FQDESV (reference sequence). The CDR3 runs to 17 residues. V dropped 5 bases and J dropped 1; count of bases not matched to a gene: 7. The CDR3 DNA is TGTGCCAGCAGCGGACGACTAGCGGGGGGTACCCAAGAGACCCAGTACTTC. This translates into CASSGRLAGGTQETQYF.

The rearrangement links TRBV14 to TRBJ2-3; tentatively, D is TRBD1 (6 bases). The germline V gene encodes CDR1 SGHDN and CDR2 FVKESK. V was shortened by 0 bases and J by 14 bases, with 9 bases between the two germline ends. The CDR3 loop spans 11 amino acids. CDR3 in amino acids: CASSQEGTSYF. In DNA form, the CDR3 reads TGTGCCAGCAGCCAAGAGGGGACATCGTATTTT.

The sample holds many counts of this clonotype. The chain uses TRBV4-3 and TRBJ1-2, with unresolved D. This CDR3 is 15 amino acids long. CDR1 LGHNA and CDR2 YSLEER come from the germline V gene. The V and J ends lost 0 bases and 2 bases respectively, with 10 bases between them. CDR3 protein: CASSQDLAPNYGYTF. DNA of the CDR3: TGCGCCAGCAGCCAAGATCTGGCGCCGAACTATGGCTACACCTTC.

This clonotype was recorded at least ten times. The chain links TRBV28 to TRBJ1-1, with TRBD1 identical over 9 bases. V lost 6 bases to trimming and J lost 6 bases; unmatched junction nucleotides: 11. Germline CDR1 and CDR2: MDHEN and SYDVKM. There are 15 residues in the CDR3. The chain's CDR3 is CASRSFRTGGAEAFF. The CDR3 nucleotides are TGTGCCAGCAGGTCTTTTAGAACAGGGGGCGCTGAAGCTTTCTTT.

The sample holds many counts of this clonotype. The V gene is TRBV10-3, the J gene TRBJ2-7; 7 bases line up with TRBD1. CDR1 and CDR2 from the germline V gene are ENHRY and SYGVKD. This CDR3 comprises 12 residues. Trimming took 11 bases from V and 2 from J; bases not matched to a gene: 6. CDR3 in DNA: TGTGCCCTGGGACAGACCCCCTACGAGCAGTACTTC. This codes for CALGQTPYEQYF.

This clonotype was picked up many times. V and J are TRBV20-1 and TRBJ2-1, with D tentatively TRBD1 (5 bases). The germline gives CDR1 DFQATT, CDR2 SNEGSKA (reference sequence). V lost 6 bases to trimming and J lost 10 bases, with 22 bases between them. The length of the CDR3 is 14 residues. The DNA for the CDR3 is TGCAGTGCCCTTAAGGTAGACAGAGCCCGGGAGCAGTTCTTC. Its translation is CSALKVDRAREQFF.

There are many counts of this clonotype. The V and J genes are TRBV10-3 and TRBJ2-2; 8 bases align to TRBD1. The CDR3 covers 13 residues. Germline trimming cut 5 bases from V and 6 bases from J; bases unmatched to any gene: 2. The germline V gene encodes CDR1 ENHRY and CDR2 SYGVKD. The CDR3 nucleotides are TGTGCCATCAGTCGACAGGGGTCCGGGGAGCTGTTTTTT. Encoded protein: CAISRQGSGELFF.

This clonotype was counted at least ten times. This chain uses TRBV9 with TRBJ2-1; D may be TRBD2 (5 bases). The V end lost 3 bases, the J end lost 4 bases, and 11 bases lay between the germline ends. The length of the CDR3 is 14 residues. CDR1 is SGDLS and CDR2 is YYNGEE in the germline V gene. The CDR3 DNA sequence: TGTGCCAGCAGCGCCGGGAACAGTTACAATGAGCAGTTCTTC. It is translated as CASSAGNSYNEQFF.